The table lists the clone carrying this T cell receptor (beta chain) with a few counts. No antigen is known for it. TCRdb's copy holds only in-frame clones and misses some; the assay was immunoSEQ multiplex PCR. The sample contains under 150,000 clones, about nine tenths of which appear only once. This entry belongs to a study of graft-versus-host responses after intestinal transplantation. Across the whole study: Grafts that recipients had were multivisceral, liver-intestinal, or isolated intestinal transplants. Uniformly, recipients were administered anti-thymocyte globulin induction with subsequent tacrolimus and steroids for roughly three years.

In germline, CDR1 is SGHRS, CDR2 YFSETQ. The CDR3 has 13 residues. Between the trimmed V and J ends, which lost 5 bases and 5 bases, there was a span of 10 bases. Notes on the study in general: Some GvH clones appeared in ileal mucosa or blood before recipient bone marrow. Allografts of one patient group, those with graft-donor T cell macrochimerism, had high graft-versus-host to host-versus-graft clonal ratios.

The receptor comes from a human donor who received an intestinal transplant. The source was unstimulated CD4+ T cells sorted from spleen or lymph node cells, collected before intestinal transplant. The chain employs TRBV5-1 and TRBJ1-4; tentative D call: TRBD1 (5 bases). The CDR3 loop is CASRTDLNEKLFF. The CDR3 nucleotides read TGCGCCAGCAGGACAGATTTGAATGAAAAACTGTTTTTT.